This T cell receptor beta chain was captured in a study of human thymus T cells (dated by TCRdb to the early 2020s). A note on the overall study: The study characterized TCR alpha and beta repertoires from about 8 infant thymus samples and a few related peripheral blood samples. Donor ages ranged from about 6 to 250 days, and the cohort comprised five or six male and two female infants.

About this clone: Its antigen remains undetermined. One base away there is no much larger clone; base qualities are not given.

Trimming costs V 4 bases and J 4 bases, and their ends lie 20 bases apart. The CDR3 covers 16 residues, taking in both the cysteine and the phenylalanine. Of all the DNA, just the CDR3 is kept, 48 bases in frame from base 1. The germline V gene encodes CDR1 ENHRY and CDR2 SYGVKD. The thymus tissue came from surgical resects taken out during corrective cardiac surgery. In Finland, the donors were immunologically healthy infants who were having open corrective cardiac surgery for congenital heart defects. Thymocytes were released mechanically from tissue and stored at -70 °C as pellets of roughly 8.5-32 million cells. A QIAsymphony instrument was used to extract genomic DNA from frozen cell pellets. Using the immunoSEQ multiplex PCR assay, the TCRB and TCRAD loci were amplified from a standardized quantity of quality-controlled genomic DNA. Amplicons spanned the V(D)J region at a length sufficient to cover the CDR3 and identify V and J genes. The amplicons were sequenced on an Illumina platform via the commercial immunoSEQ service. The paper's data handling went like this. Primer bias and sequencing errors were corrected using previously described methods, and TCRAD and TCRB definitions followed the IMGT database. immunoSEQ Analyzer 3.0 and VDJTools were used for repertoire analysis, which covered basic statistics, V/J segment usage, diversity estimates, rarefaction and pairwise overlap. To estimate diversity, the Chao1, ChaoE, Efron-Thisted, Shannon and inverse Simpson indices were applied, and diversity was also estimated on datasets down-sampled to the smallest sample. Repertoire overlap was assessed by strict matching of CDR3 nucleotide sequence, V gene and J gene, and clustering was done by Jaccard-based multidimensional scaling. TCRdb obtained this table from immuneACCESS and retained in-frame rearrangements with V and J assigned. These tables miss some clones; where compared with another copy, unresolved V genes account for less than half of the shortfall, and the remainder is unexplained. V, J and clone size were drawn from that table, and D and trimming were deduced from the DNA. This sample is represented by 120,000 or so clones; about 95% of them were singletons. The top ten clonotypes cover around 0.024% of the sample.

Results and caveats for the whole study, not just this receptor: Biased V and J gene segment usage appeared to be present in both thymic and peripheral blood repertoires. Thymus samples yielded on average roughly 810,000 unique TCRB clonotypes, compared with about 80,000 from blood samples. The related research reported highly overlapping thymic TCR repertoires among unrelated individuals.

The sample comprised thymus tissue. This TCR was recovered from a boy in the first two years of life with a congenital heart defect but otherwise immunologically healthy. The chain is encoded by TRBV10-3 joined to TRBJ2-7, with an unclear D gene assignment. In nucleotides, the sequence is TGTGCCATCAGTGGTATCCGGCAGGCTTCCCGGTACGAGCAGTACTTC. Its coded protein is CAISGIRQASRYEQYF.